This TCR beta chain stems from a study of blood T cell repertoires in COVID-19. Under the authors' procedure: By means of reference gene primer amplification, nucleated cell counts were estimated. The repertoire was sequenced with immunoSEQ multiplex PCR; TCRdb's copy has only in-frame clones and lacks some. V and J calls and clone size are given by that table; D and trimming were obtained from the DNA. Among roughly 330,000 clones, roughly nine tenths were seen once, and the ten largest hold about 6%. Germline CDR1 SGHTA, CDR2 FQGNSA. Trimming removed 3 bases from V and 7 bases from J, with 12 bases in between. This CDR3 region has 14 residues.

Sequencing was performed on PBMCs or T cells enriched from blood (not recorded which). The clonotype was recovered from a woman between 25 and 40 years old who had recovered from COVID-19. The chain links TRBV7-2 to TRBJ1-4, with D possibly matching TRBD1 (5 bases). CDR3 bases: TGTGCCAGCAGCTTGGAGGGGTGGGGTGAAAAACTGTTTTTT. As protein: CASSLEGWGEKLFF.